This T cell receptor (beta chain) was profiled in a study of beta chain features in type 1 diabetes. Study-wide points: Researchers report that Type 1 diabetes patients had moderately but significantly shorter TCRB CDR3s across all four CD4+ subsets.

It was via CD45RO/CCR7/CD25/CD127/CD95/CD27 that CD4+ naive, central memory, regulatory and stem cell-like memory cells were sorted. Comments on this clone: The antigen is unknown.

The authors reverse transcribed all of the isolated RNA, so sequencing captured expressed TCRB transcripts. TCRdb's table, derived via immunoSEQ multiplex PCR, lists solely in-frame clones and lacks some. The sample yields around 99,000 clones, under 40% seen once. Material for sequencing was stem cell memory CD4+ T cells from blood. The source is a woman between 18 and 29 years old in good health.

The CDR3 region has the DNA TGTGCCAGTAGTATTAGAGGCTGGGGGGGCACAGATACGCAGTATTTT. Encoded protein: CASSIRGWGGTDTQYF. The genes are TRBV19 and TRBJ2-3; tentatively, D is TRBD2 (6 bases). Per the germline V gene, CDR1 is LNHDA and CDR2 is SQIVND (reference sequence). The CDR3 loop spans 16 amino acids. Trimming took 3 bases from V and 1 from J, leaving 14 bases between them.